This TCR beta chain was identified in a study of cytotoxic CD8 clonotypes in ibrutinib-treated CLL. CDR1 and CDR2 from the germline V gene are GTSNPN and SVGIG (reference sequence). The CDR3 runs to 15 residues. Trimming at V came to 2 bases and at J to 5 bases, leaving 7 bases not matched to a gene. Depth targeted 1 in 200,000 to 1 in 1 million T cells, averaging 10x coverage per clonotype. Profiling relied on immunoSEQ multiplex PCR, and the TCRdb table lists in-frame clones only, not all of them. The repertoire holds about 63,000 clones, with approximately 54% as singletons. V and J are TRBV30 and TRBJ2-5, with 11 bases lining up with TRBD2. The source was PBMCs, collected after 12 months of ibrutinib treatment. The clonotype was recovered from a human donor with chronic lymphocytic leukemia. CDR3 nucleotide sequence: TGTGCCTGGAGTAAACTAGCGGGAGTATGGGAGACCCAGTACTTC. Amino acid sequence: CAWSKLAGVWETQYF.